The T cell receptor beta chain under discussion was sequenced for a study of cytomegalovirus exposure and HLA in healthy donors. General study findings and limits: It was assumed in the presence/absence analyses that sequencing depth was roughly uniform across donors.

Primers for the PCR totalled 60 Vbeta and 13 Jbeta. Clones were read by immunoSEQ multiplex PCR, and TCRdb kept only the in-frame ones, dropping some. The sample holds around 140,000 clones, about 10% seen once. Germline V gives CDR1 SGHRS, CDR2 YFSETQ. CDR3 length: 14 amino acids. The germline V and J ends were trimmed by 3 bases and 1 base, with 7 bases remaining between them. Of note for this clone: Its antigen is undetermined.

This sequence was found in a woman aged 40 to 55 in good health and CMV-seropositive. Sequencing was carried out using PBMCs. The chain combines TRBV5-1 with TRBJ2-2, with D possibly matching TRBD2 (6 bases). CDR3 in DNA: TGCGCCAGCAGCTCGGAGGGGAACACCGGGGAGCTGTTTTTT. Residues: CASSSEGNTGELFF.